This TCR beta chain is drawn from a study of OX40 agonist ivuxolimab in advanced cancers. With regard to the full study: The costimulatory receptor OX40 (CD134) was targeted by ivuxolimab, a fully human IgG2 agonistic monoclonal antibody. Intravenous ivuxolimab was administered to patients every 2 weeks at six dose levels: 0.01, 0.1, 0.3, 1.5, 3 and 10 mg/kg. In the dose-escalation cohort, roughly 80% of patients were male, and the mean age was about 55 years, with a range of about 20 to 79. Patients were allowed to have had prior anti-PD-1, anti-PD-L1 or anti-CTLA-4 therapy, and roughly two fifths of the dose-escalation patients had been treated with checkpoint inhibitors. The purpose of peripheral TCRbeta sequencing was to test whether ivuxolimab changed TCR sequence diversity and led to clonal T-cell expansion. Partial responses occurred in three dose-escalation patients, of whom one had hepatocellular carcinoma and two had cutaneous melanoma. The monotherapy dose-escalation portion (N of about 50 patients) of the phase I ivuxolimab trial is reported in the paper. Among the approximately 50 dose-escalation patients, 19 had hepatocellular carcinoma, roughly 15 melanoma, 9 renal cell carcinoma and 9 head and neck cancer.

Genomic DNA was extracted from sorted cells for sequencing of the TCRbeta CDR3 region. The immunoSEQ Assay was used to sequence the TCRbeta CDR3 regions. Held by TCRdb, this immuneACCESS table contains in-frame sequences only and omits some clones. Under half of the omission traces to an unresolved V gene where checked; the cause of the rest is unknown. The sample table shows over 14,000 clones, and about 90% are seen once. The top ten clonotypes cover 20% to 25% of the sample. The sample holds one count of this clone. Its antigen target is currently unknown. Base qualities are not recorded, but no much larger clone differs from it by a single base. The trial excluded patients who had a history of autoimmune disease or who were on systemic immunosuppression. Peripheral blood for TCR sequencing was collected from all dose cohorts at baseline, on cycle 4 day 1, and on cycle 7 day 1. Samples were obtained from an open-label, multicenter, first-in-human phase I dose-escalation trial of ivuxolimab. Adults with locally advanced or metastatic melanoma, renal cell carcinoma, hepatocellular carcinoma or head and neck squamous cell carcinoma were enrolled in the trial. Before TCR sequencing, CD4+ T cells and CD8+ T cells from peripheral blood were sorted into separate populations.

Study-wide conclusions, independent of this receptor: Low levels of normalized T-cell clonal expansion were also shown by some nonresponding patients. Clonal expansion of both CD4+ and CD8+ blood T cells was observed from baseline to week 6 at doses 0.1 to 3.0 mg/kg. After ivuxolimab, expanded clones were on average more numerous among CD8+ T cells than among CD4+ T cells. Partial responders in the 0.1-3.0 mg/kg groups had among the lowest normalized peripheral clonal expansion, especially among CD8+ T cells. Antigen specificity was not determined for the clonally expanded peripheral T cells.

The TCR sequence derives from an adult with an advanced solid tumor such as melanoma, head and neck, liver or kidney cancer. This material consisted of CD4+ or CD8+ T cells sorted from blood, taken in a trial of the OX40 agonist ivuxolimab.

Here is the DNA: TGTGCCAGCAGCGGCCGGGACAGTCTGTCCTACGAGCAGTACTTC. Protein translation: CASSGRDSLSYEQYF. The chain is made from TRBV9 and TRBJ2-7, and 7 bases in between align with TRBD1. Trimming removed 3 bases from V and 1 base from J; the gene matches leave 7 bases unexplained. The CDR3 covers 15 residues, taking in both the cysteine and the phenylalanine. The DNA shown is the 45-base CDR3, in frame from base 1. For CDR1 and CDR2, the germline V gene lists SGDLS and YYNGEE.